The 21 T cell receptor beta chains presented below share a single source sample, sequenced in a study of blood T cell repertoires in COVID-19. Assay: immunoSEQ multiplex PCR; the TCRdb copy retains only in-frame clones and omits some. The data hold around 280,000 clones, with around 86% observed a single time. The sequencing input was peripheral blood. The receptors originated from a woman aged 30 to 39 who had recovered from COVID-19.

In this sample, this clone turned up a few times. The chain links TRBV18 to TRBJ2-7; TRBD1 agrees at 10 bases. This CDR3 is 15 amino acids long. The germline gives CDR1 KGHSH, CDR2 LQKENI. V gave up 5 bases and J gave up 7 bases; unmatched junction bases: 11. The CDR3 nucleotides are TGTGCCAGCTCATCTCCGGGACAGGGGATCCGGGAGCAGTACTTC. It codes for CASSSPGQGIREQYF.

The CDR3 reads CASSNSGRPPNEQFF. The CDR3 DNA reads TGCGCCAGCAGCAATAGCGGGAGGCCCCCCAATGAGCAGTTCTTC. The chain carries TRBV5-1 and TRBJ2-1; 10 nucleotides line up with TRBD2. Per the germline V gene, CDR1 is SGHRS and CDR2 is YFSETQ. The length of the CDR3 is 15 residues. V trimming: 4 bases; J trimming: 6 bases; junction bases outside the gene matches: 7.

The rearrangement joins TRBV3-1 (or the pseudogene TRBV3-2) to TRBJ2-2, with 8 bases lining up with TRBD1. The CDR3 length is 16 residues. V lost 4 bases to trimming and J lost 1 base; unmatched junction nucleotides: 5. CDR1 and CDR2 from the germline V gene are LGHDT and YNNKEL (reference sequence). The CDR3 spells CASSRQGAGNTGELFF. The CDR3 region has the DNA TGTGCCAGCAGCCGCCAGGGGGCGGGGAACACCGGGGAGCTGTTTTTT.

The chain joins TRBV3-1 (or the pseudogene TRBV3-2) to TRBJ2-7, with D unresolved. V lost 0 bases to trimming and J lost 3 bases, with 6 bases between them. Germline V lookup: CDR1 LGHDT, CDR2 YNNKEL (reference sequence). The CDR3 contains 13 residues. In DNA, the CDR3 is TGTGCCAGCAGCCAAGAGCGCGACTACGAGCAGTACTTC. This translates into CASSQERDYEQYF.

The gene calls are TRBV18 and TRBJ1-5; 8 bases are shared with TRBD1. Germline CDR1 is KGHSH and CDR2 is LQKENI. Unmatched junction bases numbered 4, after V lost 5 bases and J lost 1 base. The CDR3 totals 15 residues. The CDR3 DNA follows: TGTGCCAGCTCAGCCCAGGGGGCGAGCAATCAGCCCCAGCATTTT. It encodes CASSAQGASNQPQHF.

The chain recombines TRBV7-2 with TRBJ1-1, with D perhaps TRBD1 (5 bases). The CDR3 consists of 16 residues. Germline V gives CDR1 SGHTA, CDR2 FQGNSA. Trimming took off 1 base at V and 0 bases at J, with 12 bases between the two ends. In nucleotides, the CDR3 is TGTGCCAGCAGCTTAGTCGGGCAGGGAATGAACACTGAAGCTTTCTTT. Protein: CASSLVGQGMNTEAFF.

The V gene is TRBV6-5, the J gene TRBJ1-2; 7 positions match TRBD1. J was trimmed by 4 bases and V by 8 bases; bases with no gene match: 7. This CDR3 contains 13 residues. From germline, CDR1 is MNHEY and CDR2 SVGAGI. In nucleotides, the CDR3 is TGTGCCAGCTCCAGGGGACAGAGCTATGGCTACACCTTC. It encodes CASSRGQSYGYTF.

The rearrangement joins TRBV27 to TRBJ2-7, with TRBD2 matching over 7 bases. CDR1 is MNHEY, CDR2 SMNVEV, per germline (reference sequence). The CDR3 runs 14 residues. With V trimmed by 6 bases and J by 6 bases, 11 bases remained unmatched. In nucleotides, the CDR3 is TGTGCCAGCAGGGAGCGGGGAGCCCCTCTCGAGCAGTACTTC. Its protein product is CASRERGAPLEQYF.

This chain joins TRBV28 and TRBJ2-5; 10 bases match TRBD1. The CDR3 spans 16 residues. V shed 3 bases and J 6 bases; nucleotides not matched to a gene: 10. Germline lookup yields CDR1 MDHEN and CDR2 SYDVKM. CDR3 residues: CASSLSDRGLRKTQYF. In DNA, the CDR3 is TGTGCCAGCAGTTTGTCCGACAGGGGGCTTAGAAAGACCCAGTACTTC.

This clone was observed once. This sequence joins TRBV5-5 and TRBJ1-2, with TRBD1 as a possible D gene (5 bases). Germline CDR1 reads SGHKS; CDR2 reads YYEKEE (reference sequence). The length of the CDR3 is 12 residues. V was trimmed by 4 bases and J by 6 bases, leaving 10 bases between them. As DNA, the CDR3 is TGTGCCAGCAGCCCCGGGGGACATGGCTACACCTTC. Residues: CASSPGGHGYTF.

This chain joins TRBV5-8 and TRBJ1-2, with TRBD1 matching over 7 bases. The CDR3 extends over 13 amino acids. Per the germline V gene, CDR1 is SGHTS and CDR2 is YDEGEE. V was clipped by 1 base and J by 8 bases; unmatched bases: 5. The CDR3 here is CASSLYQGGGYTF. CDR3 sequence (DNA): TGTGCCAGCAGCTTGTATCAGGGGGGAGGCTACACCTTC.

V is TRBV11-2 and J is TRBJ1-6; weak D call: TRBD1 (5 bases). Trimming took off 5 bases at V and 0 bases at J, with 11 bases between the two ends. The CDR3 spans 16 residues. CDR1 and CDR2 (germline): SGHAT, FQNNGV. The CDR3 DNA follows: TGTGCCAGCAGCCGTGGACATAACTCCTATAATTCACCCCTCCACTTT. Encoded protein: CASSRGHNSYNSPLHF.

The genes are TRBV9 and TRBJ2-1, with 8 bases lining up with TRBD2. V lost 0 bases and J lost 3; bases outside the gene matches: 26. Germline V lookup: CDR1 SGDLS, CDR2 YYNGEE. The CDR3 runs 23 residues. The CDR3 region is CASSVVGPKKGEREIYYYNEQFF. The CDR3 DNA reads as TGTGCCAGCAGCGTAGTAGGCCCCAAGAAGGGTGAGCGGGAGATTTATTACTACAATGAGCAGTTCTTC.

This clone was recorded once. The J gene is TRBJ2-1, the V gene TRBV27; tentative D call: TRBD2 (5 bases). The CDR3 runs 14 residues. Looked up from germline, CDR1 is MNHEY and CDR2 is SMNVEV (reference sequence). V was cut by 6 bases and J by 0 bases, with 9 bases left in between. The CDR3 reads CASSDYLSYNEQFF. CDR3 in DNA: TGTGCCAGCAGCGACTATCTCTCCTACAATGAGCAGTTCTTC.

The rearrangement joins TRBV5-6 to TRBJ2-5, with 16 bases fitting TRBD2. This CDR3 region has 16 residues. V lost 2 bases to trimming and J lost 5 bases; unmatched junction nucleotides: 3. Per germline, CDR1 SGHDT and CDR2 YYEEEE. CDR3 nucleotides: TGTGCCAGCAGCTTAAAGGGACTAGCGGGAGGGGAGACCCAGTACTTC. Its translation is CASSLKGLAGGETQYF.

The chain joins TRBV19 to TRBJ2-3, with 7 bases fitting TRBD2. Trimming at V came to 2 bases and at J to 0 bases, leaving 2 bases not matched to a gene. CDR1 LNHDA and CDR2 SQIVND come from the germline V gene (reference sequence). This CDR3 region has 15 residues. The CDR3 region is CASSISGVSTDTQYF. CDR3 in DNA: TGTGCCAGTAGTATAAGCGGGGTGAGCACAGATACGCAGTATTTT.

Details on this clone: The sample holds other DNA sequences that translate to the same CDR3. The chain employs TRBV27 and TRBJ1-2; 9 bases align to TRBD1. Trimming cost V 6 bases and J 1 base; bases outside gene matches: 3. This CDR3 has 14 amino acids. Germline values: CDR1 MNHEY, CDR2 SMNVEV (reference sequence). The CDR3 coding sequence is TGTGCCAGCAGGCCGACAGGGGGTAACTATGGCTACACCTTC. This sequence encodes CASRPTGGNYGYTF.

V is TRBV27 and J is TRBJ2-2; tentative D call: TRBD2 (6 bases). Trimming pared 6 bases from V and 7 bases from J, leaving 15 bases between. The CDR3 has 14 residues. Per germline, CDR1 MNHEY and CDR2 SMNVEV (reference sequence). This CDR3 is CASRGLLGGGELFF. As DNA, the CDR3 is TGTGCCAGCAGGGGACTCCTGGGAGGCGGGGAGCTGTTTTTT.

The chain is built from TRBV4-3 and TRBJ2-1; 7 bases line up with TRBD1. CDR3 length: 18 residues. The germline V gene has CDR1 LGHNA and CDR2 YSLEER. V dropped 0 bases and J dropped 6; count of bases not matched to a gene: 14. CDR3 sequence: CASSQDMFSARQGNEQFF. The CDR3 region has the DNA TGCGCCAGCAGCCAAGATATGTTCAGCGCGAGACAGGGCAATGAGCAGTTCTTC.

The chain employs TRBV5-6 and TRBJ1-2; D is possibly TRBD1 (6 bases). V lost 4 bases, J lost 7 bases, and 20 bases lay in between. Germline V gene lookup returns CDR1 SGHDT and CDR2 YYEEEE. This CDR3 region has 15 residues. CDR3 region: CASSRRTGFSGGYTF. DNA of the CDR3: TGTGCCAGCAGCCGCCGCACAGGGTTCTCTGGTGGCTACACCTTC.

The chain combines TRBV5-1 with TRBJ2-3; D remains unclear. CDR3 length equals 13 residues. The V end lost 0 bases, the J end lost 6 bases, and 8 bases lay between the germline ends. From germline, CDR1 is SGHRS and CDR2 YFSETQ. CDR3 region: CASSLERRDTQYF. The CDR3, as DNA: TGCGCCAGCAGCTTGGAGAGGCGGGATACGCAGTATTTT.